The 21 T cell receptor beta chains below were found in one sample sequenced in a study of blood T cell repertoires in COVID-19. Sequenced by immunoSEQ multiplex PCR; TCRdb stores in-frame clones only, minus some. This sample has fewer than 150,000 clones, with just under 85% found just once. Sequenced material: peripheral blood. These receptors originate from a woman aged 50 to 65 with acute or convalescent COVID-19.

This clone was observed a single time. The chain links TRBV5-6 to TRBJ2-5; 10 nucleotides match TRBD2. The germline CDR1 and CDR2 sequences are SGHDT and YYEEEE. This CDR3 contains 17 residues. The V gene end was trimmed by 3 bases and the J gene end by 0 bases; junction bases not matched to a gene: 8. In DNA form, the CDR3 reads TGTGCCAGCAGCTCCGGGACTAGCGAAGGGTACCAAGAGACCCAGTACTTC. This translates into CASSSGTSEGYQETQYF.

This clone was detected many times. The J gene is TRBJ1-3, the V gene TRBV30, with D possibly being TRBD1 (5 bases). The V and J ends lost 1 base and 3 bases respectively, with 13 bases between them. This CDR3 is built from 15 residues. Germline V gene lookup returns CDR1 GTSNPN and CDR2 SVGIG (reference sequence). The CDR3, as DNA: TGTGCCTGGAGTGCTAAGGGGAACAGTGGAAACACCATATATTTT. Translating gives CAWSAKGNSGNTIYF.

The rearrangement uses TRBV11-2 and TRBJ2-7, with 8 positions matching TRBD1. In germline, CDR1 is SGHAT, CDR2 FQNNGV. This CDR3 comprises 14 residues. V lost 5 bases to trimming and J lost 2 bases; unmatched junction nucleotides: 5. The CDR3 DNA follows: TGTGCCAGCAGCCCTGGACAGGGCACCTACGAGCAGTACTTC. Translation gives CASSPGQGTYEQYF.

The rearrangement joins TRBV5-1 to TRBJ2-7; no clear D. Germline-derived CDR1 and CDR2 are SGHRS and YFSETQ. The CDR3 length is 12 residues. Trimming pared 0 bases from V and 3 bases from J, leaving 4 bases between. The CDR3 coding sequence is TGCGCCAGCAGCTTGGGTCTCTACGAGCAGTACTTC. Amino acid sequence: CASSLGLYEQYF.

This chain joins TRBV5-1 and TRBJ1-1; D is possibly TRBD1 (6 bases). Per the germline V gene, CDR1 is SGHRS and CDR2 is YFSETQ. With 4 bases removed from V and 1 base from J, the gap between germline ends came to 11 bases. The CDR3 has 14 amino acids. The CDR3 spells CASSVQGRNTEAFF. CDR3 DNA: TGCGCCAGCAGCGTACAGGGTCGGAACACTGAAGCTTTCTTT.

This clone was seen a single time. This chain joins TRBV28 and TRBJ2-1, with 8 bases lining up with TRBD2. The junction had 14 bases not matched to a gene; V was cut back by 4 bases and J by 9 bases. This CDR3 region has 16 residues. Germline-derived CDR1 and CDR2 are MDHEN and SYDVKM. The CDR3 spells CASSSVSRGGAGEQFF. For the CDR3, the DNA is TGTGCCAGCAGTTCCGTCTCCCGGGGGGGCGCAGGTGAGCAGTTCTTC.

The chain uses TRBV3-1 (or the pseudogene TRBV3-2) and TRBJ2-7, with 7 bases that match TRBD1. This CDR3 region has 17 residues. Unmatched junction bases numbered 11, after V lost 3 bases and J lost 0 bases. The V gene's germline CDR1 is LGHDT and CDR2 YNNKEL (reference sequence). Written as DNA, the CDR3 is TGTGCCAGCAGCCAGGCGGTAGTGACAGGGTCCTCCTACGAGCAGTACTTC. Translated, it gives CASSQAVVTGSSYEQYF.

This clone has just one count. The rearrangement links TRBV5-1 to TRBJ1-4, with no clear D. Germline values: CDR1 SGHRS, CDR2 YFSETQ. Trimming removed 0 bases at V and 4 bases at J, with 10 bases between. The CDR3 length is 15 residues. The CDR3 region has the DNA TGCGCCAGCAGCTTGGGGGCAGGTTATAATGAAAAACTGTTTTTT. Translation gives CASSLGAGYNEKLFF.

This clone appeared once. J is TRBJ2-1 and V is TRBV6-2 or TRBV6-3; D is uncertain. Germline assignment: CDR1 MNHEY and CDR2 SVGEGT. This CDR3 is built from 13 residues. Trimming took 4 bases from V and 8 from J, leaving 12 bases between them. The CDR3 here is CASSLRVLDEQFF. CDR3 in DNA: TGTGCCAGCAGTTTAAGAGTCCTCGATGAGCAGTTCTTC.

The chain couples TRBV5-4 to TRBJ2-1; 8 bases match TRBD2. V lost 3 bases to trimming and J lost 8 bases; unmatched junction nucleotides: 10. The germline CDR1 and CDR2 sequences are SGHNT and YYREEE (reference sequence). CDR3 length: 15 amino acids. The CDR3 nucleotides are TGTGCCAGCAGCTCCGGGGGGGGGTCTCGTTATGAGCAGTTCTTC. Protein sequence: CASSSGGGSRYEQFF.

The CDR3 reads CASTNYRGPQPQHF. CDR3 nucleotides: TGTGCCAGTACGAATTACAGGGGTCCTCAGCCCCAGCATTTT. V gene TRBV19 combines with J gene TRBJ1-5, with 7 positions matching TRBD1. The ends lost 7 bases at V and 6 bases at J; junction bases unmatched: 9. The germline CDR1 and CDR2 sequences are LNHDA and SQIVND (reference sequence). The CDR3 covers 14 residues.

This rearrangement joins TRBV2 to TRBJ1-6; D not certain. The CDR3 is 15 amino acids. From germline, CDR1 is SNHLY and CDR2 FYNNEI. Between the trimmed V and J ends, which lost 6 bases and 5 bases, there was a span of 14 bases. CDR3: CASRYLTNNNSPLHF. CDR3 coding DNA: TGTGCCAGCAGGTACCTCACGAACAATAATTCACCCCTCCACTTT.

The V and J genes are TRBV6-6 and TRBJ1-5; 7 bases are shared with TRBD1. The germline gives CDR1 MNHNY, CDR2 SVGAGI (reference sequence). This CDR3 spans 15 amino acids. V shed 4 bases, J shed 7 bases, and the junction held 10 bases outside the gene matches. The CDR3 region is CASSSATGVDQPQHF. Written as DNA, the CDR3 is TGTGCCAGCAGTTCGGCAACAGGGGTCGACCAGCCCCAGCATTTT.

The rearrangement uses TRBV3-1 (or the pseudogene TRBV3-2) and TRBJ2-2, with TRBD1 identical over 10 bases. CDR1 is LGHDT and CDR2 is YNNKEL in the germline V gene (reference sequence). The CDR3 covers 17 residues. With V trimmed by 5 bases and J by 4 bases, 10 bases remained unmatched. The CDR3 sequence is CASSTPRQGAITGELFF. For the CDR3, the DNA is TGTGCCAGCAGCACTCCTCGACAGGGGGCTATCACCGGGGAGCTGTTTTTT.

CDR3 amino acids: CASSLTGKQMNTEAFF. In DNA, the CDR3 is TGCGCCAGCAGCTTGACAGGCAAGCAAATGAACACTGAAGCTTTCTTT. V gene TRBV5-1 combines with J gene TRBJ1-1, with D perhaps TRBD1 (5 bases). V lost 1 base and J lost 0, with 13 bases in between. The CDR3 consists of 16 residues. The germline CDR1 and CDR2 sequences are SGHRS and YFSETQ.

This clone was observed once. The chain is built from TRBV11-1 and TRBJ1-1; D possibly corresponds to TRBD1 (5 bases). In germline, CDR1 is SGHAT, CDR2 FQDESV (reference sequence). The CDR3 totals 14 residues. Trimming cost V 3 bases and J 6 bases, with 14 bases left between them. CDR3 coding DNA: TGTGCCAGCAGCTTCTCGCAGGGAAGGGCTGAAGCTTTCTTT. Its translation is CASSFSQGRAEAFF.

The rearrangement uses TRBV11-2 and TRBJ1-3, with 7 bases that match TRBD1. The V gene's germline CDR1 is SGHAT and CDR2 FQNNGV. This CDR3 has 16 residues. V was clipped by 1 base and J by 2 bases; unmatched bases: 5. In DNA form, the CDR3 reads TGTGCCAGCAGCTTAGCCAGCGGACAGGCTGGAAACACCATATATTTT. As protein: CASSLASGQAGNTIYF.

The chain is built from TRBV12-3 or TRBV12-4 and TRBJ1-3; D is uncertain. The CDR3 is made up of 13 amino acids. Trimming stripped 4 bases from V and 0 bases from J, with 4 bases between. This CDR3 is CASSSSSGNTIYF. DNA for the CDR3: TGTGCCAGCAGTTCGAGCTCTGGAAACACCATATATTTT.

The chain has TRBV19 and TRBJ2-1, with D perhaps TRBD1 (6 bases). The length of the CDR3 is 17 residues. The germline CDR1 and CDR2 sequences are LNHDA and SQIVND (reference sequence). V was pared by 4 bases and J by 8 bases, with 24 bases between. CDR3 bases: TGTGCCAGTAGTAAAAACACCGGGACATATAAAGTCGATGAGCAGTTCTTC. Its protein product is CASSKNTGTYKVDEQFF.

This clone showed up just once. The rearrangement joins TRBV30 to TRBJ1-1; possibly TRBD1 for D (6 bases). The CDR3 is made up of 12 amino acids. The germline gives CDR1 GTSNPN, CDR2 SVGIG (reference sequence). The V end lost 5 bases, the J end lost 1 base, and 8 bases lay between the germline ends. CDR3 sequence: CAWGQTNTEAFF. The CDR3 nucleotides read TGTGCCTGGGGACAGACGAACACTGAAGCTTTCTTT. Combining the CDR3 with reference TRBV30 and TRBJ1-1 gives the whole variable domain SQTIHQWPATLVQPVGSPLSLECTVEGTSNPNLYWYRQAAGRGLQLLFYSVGIGQISSEVPQNLSASRPQDRQFILSSKKLLLSDSGFYLCAWGQTNTEAFFGQGTRLTVV.

This clone was recorded once. The rearrangement uses TRBV14 and TRBJ2-7; weak D call: TRBD1 (6 bases). Germline lookup yields CDR1 SGHDN and CDR2 FVKESK. The CDR3 is 13 amino acids. Trimming pared 4 bases from V and 3 bases from J, leaving 10 bases between. The CDR3 DNA follows: TGTGCCAGCAGCCGACCAGGGGTCTACGAGCAGTACTTC. Translated: CASSRPGVYEQYF.